The source of this TCR beta chain is a study of Ad26.COV2.S vaccination and SARS-CoV-2 variants. CDR1 and CDR2 from the germline V gene are MNHEY and SVGAGI. V lost 5 bases, J lost 6 bases, and 16 bases lay in between. The CDR3 sequence is 15 residues long. Clones were sequenced by immunoSEQ multiplex PCR, and TCRdb holds only the in-frame ones, with some missing. The sample lists fewer than 500,000 clones; approximately 92% were seen once. The sample's treatment: some 20 received Ad26.COV2.S at low or high dose, single or two shots; roughly five received placebo; per-sample allocation not given. Sample collection was performed on day 63 after the first vaccine or placebo injection. At a Boston site, the person donating was an adult of 18-55 years.

The source is a person between 18 and 65 years old who received the Ad26.COV2.S COVID-19 vaccine or a placebo. Sequencing used peripheral blood, obtained in a trial of Ad26.COV2.S vaccine versus placebo. The rearrangement links TRBV6-5 to TRBJ2-2; possibly TRBD2 for D (6 bases). The CDR3 coding sequence is TGTGCCAGCAGTCCCCGACTAGACGCGGCCGGGGAGCTGTTTTTT. It codes for CASSPRLDAAGELFF.